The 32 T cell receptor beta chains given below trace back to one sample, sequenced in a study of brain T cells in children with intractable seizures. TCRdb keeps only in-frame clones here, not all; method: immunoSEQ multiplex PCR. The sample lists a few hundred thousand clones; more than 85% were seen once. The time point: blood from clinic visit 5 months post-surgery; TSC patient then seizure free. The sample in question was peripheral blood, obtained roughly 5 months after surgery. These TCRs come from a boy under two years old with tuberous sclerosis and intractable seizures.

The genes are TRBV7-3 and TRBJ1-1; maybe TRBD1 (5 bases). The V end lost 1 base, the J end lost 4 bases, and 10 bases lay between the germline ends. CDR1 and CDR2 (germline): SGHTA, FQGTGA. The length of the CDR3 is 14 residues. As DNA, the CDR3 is TGTGCCAGCAGCTTAATTGGGGGGAGCACTGAAGCTTTCTTT. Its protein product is CASSLIGGSTEAFF.

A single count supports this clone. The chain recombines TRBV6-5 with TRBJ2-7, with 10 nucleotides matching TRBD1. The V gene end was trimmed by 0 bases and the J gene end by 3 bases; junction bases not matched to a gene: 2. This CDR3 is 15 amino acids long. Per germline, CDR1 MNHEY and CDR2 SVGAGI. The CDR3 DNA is TGTGCCAGCAGTTACTCGGGGACAGGGGTCTACGAGCAGTACTTC. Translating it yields CASSYSGTGVYEQYF.

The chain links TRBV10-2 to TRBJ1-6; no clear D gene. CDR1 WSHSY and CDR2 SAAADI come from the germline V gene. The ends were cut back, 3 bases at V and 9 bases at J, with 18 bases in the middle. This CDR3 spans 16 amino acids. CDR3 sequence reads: CASSEELPFVGSPLHF. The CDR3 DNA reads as TGCGCCAGCAGTGAAGAACTTCCCTTTGTAGGTTCACCCCTCCACTTT.

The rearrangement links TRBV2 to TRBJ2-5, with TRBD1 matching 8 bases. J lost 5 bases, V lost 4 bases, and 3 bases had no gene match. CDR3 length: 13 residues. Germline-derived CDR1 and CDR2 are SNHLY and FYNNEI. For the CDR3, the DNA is TGTGCCAGCAGTGGGACAGGGCGGGAGACCCAGTACTTC. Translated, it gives CASSGTGRETQYF.

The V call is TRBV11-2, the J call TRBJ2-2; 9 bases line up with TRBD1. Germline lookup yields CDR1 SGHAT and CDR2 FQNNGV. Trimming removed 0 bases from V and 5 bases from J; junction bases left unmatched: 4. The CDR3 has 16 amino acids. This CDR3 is CASSLDRQGETGELFF. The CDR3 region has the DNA TGTGCCAGCAGCTTAGACCGACAGGGGGAGACCGGGGAGCTGTTTTTT. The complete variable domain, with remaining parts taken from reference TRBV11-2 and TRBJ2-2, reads EAGVAQSPRYKIIEKRQSVAFWCNPISGHATLYWYQQILGQGPKLLIQFQNNGVVDDSQLPKDRFSAERLKGVDSTLKIQPAKLEDSAVYLCASSLDRQGETGELFFGEGSRLTVL.

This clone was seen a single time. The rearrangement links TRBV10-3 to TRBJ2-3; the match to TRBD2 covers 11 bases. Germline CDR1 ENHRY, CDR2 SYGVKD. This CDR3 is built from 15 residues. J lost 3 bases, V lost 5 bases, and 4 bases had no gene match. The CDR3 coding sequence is TGTGCCATCAGTTGGGGACTAGCGGAAACAGATACGCAGTATTTT. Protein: CAISWGLAETDTQYF.

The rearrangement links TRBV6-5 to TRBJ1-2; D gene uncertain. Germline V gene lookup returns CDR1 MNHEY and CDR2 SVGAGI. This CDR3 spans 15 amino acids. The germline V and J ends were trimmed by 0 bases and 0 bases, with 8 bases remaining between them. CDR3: CASSYSPGTNYGYTF. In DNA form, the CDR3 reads TGTGCCAGCAGTTACTCGCCAGGCACTAACTATGGCTACACCTTC.

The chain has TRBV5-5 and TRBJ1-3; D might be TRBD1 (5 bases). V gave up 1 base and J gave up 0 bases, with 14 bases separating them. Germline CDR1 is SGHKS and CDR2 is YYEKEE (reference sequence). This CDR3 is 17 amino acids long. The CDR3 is CASSLTSGTYSGNTIYF. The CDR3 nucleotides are TGTGCCAGCAGCTTGACTTCAGGGACTTACTCTGGAAACACCATATATTTT.

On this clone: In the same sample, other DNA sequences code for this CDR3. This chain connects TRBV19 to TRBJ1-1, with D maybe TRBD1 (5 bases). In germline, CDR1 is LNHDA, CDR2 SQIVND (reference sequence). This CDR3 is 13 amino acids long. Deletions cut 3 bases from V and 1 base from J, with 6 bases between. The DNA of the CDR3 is TGTGCCAGTAGTATCGGGGGGAACACTGAAGCTTTCTTT. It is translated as CASSIGGNTEAFF.

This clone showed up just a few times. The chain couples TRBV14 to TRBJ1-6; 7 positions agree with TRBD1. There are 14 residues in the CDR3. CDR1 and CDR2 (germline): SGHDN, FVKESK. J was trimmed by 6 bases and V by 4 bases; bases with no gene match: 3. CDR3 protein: CASSRTGINSPLHF. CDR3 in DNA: TGTGCCAGCAGCCGGACAGGCATTAATTCACCCCTCCACTTT.

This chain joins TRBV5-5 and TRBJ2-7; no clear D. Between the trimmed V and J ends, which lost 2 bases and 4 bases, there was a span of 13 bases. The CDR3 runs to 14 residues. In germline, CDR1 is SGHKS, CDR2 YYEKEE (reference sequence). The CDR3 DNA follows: TGTGCCAGCAGCTTAGCCAGCGCCGGATACGAGCAGTACTTC. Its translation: CASSLASAGYEQYF.

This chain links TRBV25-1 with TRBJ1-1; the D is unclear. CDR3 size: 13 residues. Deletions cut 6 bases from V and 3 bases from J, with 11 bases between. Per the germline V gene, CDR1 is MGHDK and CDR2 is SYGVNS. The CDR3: CASRSGVYTEAFF. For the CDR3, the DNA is TGTGCCAGCAGGTCCGGGGTATACACTGAAGCTTTCTTT.

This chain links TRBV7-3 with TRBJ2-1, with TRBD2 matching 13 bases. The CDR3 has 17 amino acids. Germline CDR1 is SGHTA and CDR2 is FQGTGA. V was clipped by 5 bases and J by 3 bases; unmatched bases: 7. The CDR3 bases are TGTGCCAGCAGCCCGTCCGGGACTAGCGGGATCTACAATGAGCAGTTCTTC. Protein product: CASSPSGTSGIYNEQFF.

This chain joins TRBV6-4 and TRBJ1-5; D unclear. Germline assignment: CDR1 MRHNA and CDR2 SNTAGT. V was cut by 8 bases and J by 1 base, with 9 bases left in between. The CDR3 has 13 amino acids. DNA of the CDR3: TGTGCCAGCCAGCGGGGAAGCAATCAGCCCCAGCATTTT. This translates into CASQRGSNQPQHF.

CDR3 coding DNA: TGTGCCAGTTTGGCCCTGGGACAGGGGGCCGGGACCGGGGAGCTGTTTTTT. Its translation: CASLALGQGAGTGELFF. The chain uses TRBV19 and TRBJ2-2, with 12 bases lining up with TRBD1. CDR3 length: 17 residues. With V trimmed by 8 bases and J by 5 bases, 12 bases remained unmatched. The germline V gene has CDR1 LNHDA and CDR2 SQIVND (reference sequence).

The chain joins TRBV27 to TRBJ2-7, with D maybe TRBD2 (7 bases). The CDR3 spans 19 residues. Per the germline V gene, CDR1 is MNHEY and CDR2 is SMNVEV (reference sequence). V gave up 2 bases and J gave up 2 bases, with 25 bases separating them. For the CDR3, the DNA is TGTGCCAGCAGTTTAAGGGGACAACTAAGCCGGGACTACGCCTACGAGCAGTACTTC. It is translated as CASSLRGQLSRDYAYEQYF.

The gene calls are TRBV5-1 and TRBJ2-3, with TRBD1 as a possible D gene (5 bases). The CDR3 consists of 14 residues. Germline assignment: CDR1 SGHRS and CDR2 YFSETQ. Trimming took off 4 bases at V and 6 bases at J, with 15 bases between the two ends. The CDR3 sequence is CASSLPGPGDTQYF. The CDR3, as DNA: TGCGCCAGCAGCCTCCCGGGCCCAGGGGATACGCAGTATTTT.

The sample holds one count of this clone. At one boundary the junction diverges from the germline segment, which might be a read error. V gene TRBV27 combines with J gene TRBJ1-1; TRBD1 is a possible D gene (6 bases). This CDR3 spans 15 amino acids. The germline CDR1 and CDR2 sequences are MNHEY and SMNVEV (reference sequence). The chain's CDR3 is CASSFGGHPNAEAFF. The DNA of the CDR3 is TGTGCCAGCAGTTTTGGGGGACATCCGAACGCTGAAGCTTTCTTT.

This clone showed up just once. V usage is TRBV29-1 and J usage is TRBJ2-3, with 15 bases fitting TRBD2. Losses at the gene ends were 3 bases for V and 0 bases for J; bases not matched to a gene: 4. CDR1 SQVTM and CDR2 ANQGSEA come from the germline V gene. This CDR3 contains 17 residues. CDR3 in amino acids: CSVEGLAGGPSTDTQYF. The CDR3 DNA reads TGCAGCGTTGAGGGACTAGCGGGAGGACCTAGCACAGATACGCAGTATTTT.

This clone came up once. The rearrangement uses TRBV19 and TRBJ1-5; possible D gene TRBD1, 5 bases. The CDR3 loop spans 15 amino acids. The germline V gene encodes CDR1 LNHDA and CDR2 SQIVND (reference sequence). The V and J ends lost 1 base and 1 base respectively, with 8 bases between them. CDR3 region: CASSIGTLSNQPQHF. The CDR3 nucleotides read TGTGCCAGTAGTATAGGGACACTAAGCAATCAGCCCCAGCATTTT.

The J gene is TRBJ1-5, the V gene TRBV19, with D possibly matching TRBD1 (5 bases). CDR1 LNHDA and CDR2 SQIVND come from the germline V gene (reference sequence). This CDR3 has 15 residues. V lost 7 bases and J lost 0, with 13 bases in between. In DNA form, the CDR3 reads TGTGCCAGTACCGGGGCGGATTATAGCAATCAGCCCCAGCATTTT. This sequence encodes CASTGADYSNQPQHF.

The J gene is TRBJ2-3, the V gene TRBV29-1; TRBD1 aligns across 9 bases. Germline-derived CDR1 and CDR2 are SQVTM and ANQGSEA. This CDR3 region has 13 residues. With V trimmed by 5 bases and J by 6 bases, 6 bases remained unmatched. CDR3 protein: CSVCWTGEDTQYF. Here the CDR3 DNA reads TGCAGCGTTTGCTGGACAGGGGAGGATACGCAGTATTTT.

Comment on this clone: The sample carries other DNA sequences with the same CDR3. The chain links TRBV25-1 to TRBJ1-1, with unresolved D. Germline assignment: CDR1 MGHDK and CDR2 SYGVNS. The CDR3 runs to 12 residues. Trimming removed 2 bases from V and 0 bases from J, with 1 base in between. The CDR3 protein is CASSELNTEAFF. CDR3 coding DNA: TGTGCCAGCAGTGAACTGAACACTGAAGCTTTCTTT.

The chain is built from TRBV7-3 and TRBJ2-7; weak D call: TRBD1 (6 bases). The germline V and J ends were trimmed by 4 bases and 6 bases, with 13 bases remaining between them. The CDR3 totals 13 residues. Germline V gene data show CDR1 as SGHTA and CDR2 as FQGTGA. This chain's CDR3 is CASSSIWGREQYF. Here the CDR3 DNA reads TGTGCCAGCAGCTCCATTTGGGGGCGCGAGCAGTACTTC.

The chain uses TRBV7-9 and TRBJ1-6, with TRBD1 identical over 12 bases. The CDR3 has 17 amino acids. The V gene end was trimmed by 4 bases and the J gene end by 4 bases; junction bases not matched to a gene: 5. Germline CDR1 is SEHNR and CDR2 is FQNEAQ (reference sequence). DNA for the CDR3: TGTGCCAGCAGCTCGGGGACAGGGGGCCGTTATAATTCACCCCTCCACTTT. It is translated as CASSSGTGGRYNSPLHF.

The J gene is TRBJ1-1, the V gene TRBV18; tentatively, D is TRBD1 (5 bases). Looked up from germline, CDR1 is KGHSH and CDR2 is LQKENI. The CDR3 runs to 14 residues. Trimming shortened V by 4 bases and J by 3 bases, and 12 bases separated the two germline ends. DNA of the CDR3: TGTGCCAGCTCACGAAGGCAGGGTGACACTGAAGCTTTCTTT. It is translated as CASSRRQGDTEAFF.

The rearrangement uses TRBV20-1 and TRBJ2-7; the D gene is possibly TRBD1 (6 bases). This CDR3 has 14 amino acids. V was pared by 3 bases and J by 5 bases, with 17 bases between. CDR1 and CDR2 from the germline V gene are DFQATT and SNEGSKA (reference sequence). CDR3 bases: TGCAGTGCTAGTCTAGAGACAGGCGGAGACGAGCAGTACTTC. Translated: CSASLETGGDEQYF.

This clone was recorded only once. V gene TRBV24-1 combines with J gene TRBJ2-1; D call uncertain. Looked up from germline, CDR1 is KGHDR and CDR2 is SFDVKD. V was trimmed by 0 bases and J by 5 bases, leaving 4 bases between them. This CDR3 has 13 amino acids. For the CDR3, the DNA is TGTGCCACCAGTGATTTGGGAGACAATGAGCAGTTCTTC. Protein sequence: CATSDLGDNEQFF.

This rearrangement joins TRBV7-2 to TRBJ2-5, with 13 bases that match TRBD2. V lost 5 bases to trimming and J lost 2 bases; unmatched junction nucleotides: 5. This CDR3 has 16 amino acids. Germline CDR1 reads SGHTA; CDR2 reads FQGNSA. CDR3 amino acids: CASSPTLAGGQETQYF. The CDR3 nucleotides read TGTGCCAGCAGCCCCACACTAGCGGGGGGGCAAGAGACCCAGTACTTC.

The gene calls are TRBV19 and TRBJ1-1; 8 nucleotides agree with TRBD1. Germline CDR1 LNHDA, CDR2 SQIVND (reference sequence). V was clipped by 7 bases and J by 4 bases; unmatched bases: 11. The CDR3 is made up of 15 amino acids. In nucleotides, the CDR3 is TGTGCCAGTACCCTAGGGCAGGGGGCGGGCACTGAAGCTTTCTTT. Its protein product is CASTLGQGAGTEAFF.

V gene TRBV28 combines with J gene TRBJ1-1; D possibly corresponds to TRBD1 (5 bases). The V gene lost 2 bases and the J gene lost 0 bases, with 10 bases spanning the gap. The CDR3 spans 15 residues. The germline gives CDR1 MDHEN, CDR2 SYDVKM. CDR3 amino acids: CASSLRGSLNTEAFF. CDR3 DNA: TGTGCCAGCAGTTTAAGGGGTTCTCTGAACACTGAAGCTTTCTTT.

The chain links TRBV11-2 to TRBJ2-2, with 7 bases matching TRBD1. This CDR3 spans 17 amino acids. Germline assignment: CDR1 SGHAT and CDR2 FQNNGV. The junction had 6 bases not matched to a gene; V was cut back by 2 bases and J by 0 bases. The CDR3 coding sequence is TGTGCCAGCAGCTTAAACTCTGGGACAGCGAACACCGGGGAGCTGTTTTTT. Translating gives CASSLNSGTANTGELFF.